These T cell receptor beta chains were read from a single sample in a study of a mutant IDH1 vaccine in newly diagnosed glioma. These receptors have no identified antigens. Sequencing used immunoSEQ multiplex PCR; TCRdb keeps in-frame clones, though not all of them. Of 10,000 to 11,000 clones in the sample, around 88% are singletons; the top ten hold about 5%. This specimen consisted of PBMCs, obtained from a glioma patient whose treatment included an IDH1 peptide vaccine. These receptors came from a middle-aged woman with glioma. Some clones in this sample may be carry-over from other donors' samples. Both conserved end residues are part of each CDR3. The D gene is left open where the match is weak. Clone sizes are given selectively: once, few, many, or a class where the clone is expanded.

d_gene	abundance	v_gene	len	j_gene	CDR3aa	CDR3nt
NA	NA	TRBV6-1	14	TRBJ2-7	CASSEISGPYEQYF	TGTGCCAGCAGTGAAATCAGCGGACCCTACGAGCAGTACTTC
TRBD2	few	TRBV2	13	TRBJ2-7	CASSGLAGREQYF	TGTGCCAGCTCGGGACTAGCGGGTCGCGAGCAGTACTTC
TRBD2	NA	TRBV28	17	TRBJ2-7	CASSLLGLAGLSYEQYF	TGTGCCAGCAGCTTACTAGGACTAGCGGGGCTTTCCTACGAGCAGTACTTC
TRBD1	NA	TRBV27	12	TRBJ1-2	CASYRGDYGYTF	TGTGCCAGCTACAGGGGTGACTATGGCTACACCTTC
NA	NA	TRBV2	14	TRBJ1-4	CASSRGVTSEKLFF	TGTGCCAGCAGCCGCGGGGTAACCTCTGAAAAACTGTTTTTT
NA	NA	TRBV4-1	14	TRBJ1-1	CASSQGLVNTEAFF	TGCGCCAGCAGCCAAGGACTGGTGAACACTGAAGCTTTCTTT
NA	NA	TRBV6-5	14	TRBJ1-6	CASKARDTNSPLHF	TGTGCCAGCAAGGCACGGGACACCAATTCACCCCTCCACTTT
NA	NA	TRBV9	11	TRBJ2-1	CASSPGAEQFF	TGTGCCAGCAGCCCAGGGGCCGAGCAGTTCTTC
NA	NA	TRBV11-3	13	TRBJ1-4	CASSLKHNEKLFF	TGTGCCAGCAGCTTAAAGCATAATGAAAAACTGTTTTTT
NA	once	TRBV28	13	TRBJ2-2	CASSLTNTGELFF	TGTGCCAGCAGTTTAACGAACACCGGGGAGCTGTTTTTT
TRBD1	NA	TRBV6-5	15	TRBJ1-2	CASSSGATGHYGYTF	TGTGCCAGCAGTTCCGGGGCGACAGGGCACTATGGCTACACCTTC
TRBD2	once	TRBV19	16	TRBJ2-3	CASSRGTSGVRDTQYF	TGTGCCAGTAGTAGAGGGACTAGCGGGGTTCGTGATACGCAGTATTTT
TRBD1	NA	TRBV4-2	14	TRBJ1-5	CASSQGQGNQPQHF	TGTGCCAGCAGCCAGGGACAGGGGAATCAGCCCCAGCATTTT
NA	NA	TRBV6-6	12	TRBJ1-1	CASSYRNTEAFF	TGTGCCAGCAGTTACCGAAACACTGAAGCTTTCTTT
NA	few	TRBV5-1	15	TRBJ1-1	CASRGDFQRDTEAFF	TGCGCCAGCAGAGGGGACTTTCAAAGGGACACTGAAGCTTTCTTT
NA	few	TRBV7-9	15	TRBJ1-1	CASSLGRGLNTEAFF	TGTGCCAGCAGCTTGGGGCGGGGATTGAACACTGAAGCTTTCTTT
TRBD1	NA	TRBV29-1	13	TRBJ1-1	CSAPDRGGTEAFF	TGCAGCGCCCCAGACAGGGGAGGGACTGAAGCTTTCTTT
TRBD1	NA	TRBV27	15	TRBJ1-1	CASRQGQGLNTEAFF	TGTGCCAGCAGACAGGGACAGGGGCTGAACACTGAAGCTTTCTTT
NA	NA	TRBV4-2	17	TRBJ2-5	CASSPRAGSSSQETQYF	TGTGCCAGCAGCCCCCGCGCGGGCAGCAGCTCTCAAGAGACCCAGTACTTC
NA	NA	TRBV18	13	TRBJ1-1	CASSQQMNTEAFF	TGTGCCAGCTCACAACAAATGAACACTGAAGCTTTCTTT
NA	once	TRBV5-4	12	TRBJ1-2	CASSLGLYGYTF	TGTGCCAGCAGCTTAGGGTTGTACGGCTACACCTTC
NA	NA	TRBV10-2	12	TRBJ2-7	CASSAHVYEQYF	TGCGCCAGCAGCGCCCACGTCTACGAGCAGTACTTC
TRBD2	NA	TRBV6-4	17	TRBJ2-7	CASSEGLAGHSSYEQYF	TGTGCCAGCAGTGAGGGGCTAGCGGGCCATAGCTCCTACGAGCAGTACTTC
NA	once	TRBV19	12	TRBJ1-5	CASSPTDQPQHF	TGTGCCAGTAGCCCGACGGATCAGCCCCAGCATTTT
NA	few	TRBV5-6	14	TRBJ1-1	CASSLAIQGPRAFF	TGTGCCAGCAGCTTGGCCATACAGGGCCCAAGAGCTTTCTTT
NA	NA	TRBV9	15	TRBJ2-5	CASSPGGQTQETQYF	TGTGCCAGCAGCCCGGGGGGCCAGACACAAGAGACCCAGTACTTC
TRBD1	NA	TRBV5-4	14	TRBJ2-7	CASSSGTGPYEQYF	TGTGCCAGCAGCTCCGGGACAGGGCCCTACGAGCAGTACTTC
TRBD2	NA	TRBV2	17	TRBJ2-1	CASSAAGGPGGKSEQFF	TGTGCCAGCAGTGCAGCGGGAGGGCCGGGGGGCAAATCTGAGCAGTTCTTC
NA	NA	TRBV27	13	TRBJ1-1	CASSLGVYTEAFF	TGTGCCAGCAGTTTGGGGGTCTACACTGAAGCTTTCTTT
TRBD2	NA	TRBV30	17	TRBJ2-1	CAWSPWPIERGYNEQFF	TGTGCCTGGAGTCCGTGGCCGATCGAGCGGGGCTACAATGAGCAGTTCTTC
NA	NA	TRBV5-8	13	TRBJ2-5	CASSLVLGGAQYF	TGTGCCAGCAGCTTAGTTCTAGGGGGGGCCCAGTACTTC
TRBD1	NA	TRBV29-1	14	TRBJ2-1	CSVSRGQGGNEQFF	TGCAGCGTAAGTAGGGGACAGGGCGGCAATGAGCAGTTCTTC
NA	NA	TRBV5-4	14	TRBJ1-1	CASSSRETNTEAFF	TGTGCCAGCAGCTCTCGGGAAACGAACACTGAAGCTTTCTTT
NA	NA	TRBV15	15	TRBJ2-5	CATSRDRAVQETQYF	TGTGCCACCAGCAGAGATCGAGCGGTACAAGAGACCCAGTACTTC
NA	NA	TRBV28	14	TRBJ2-7	CASSTGTTSYEQYF	TGTGCCAGCAGTACCGGGACCACTTCCTACGAGCAGTACTTC
TRBD2	NA	TRBV4-2	16	TRBJ2-1	CASSQDRLAGGVEQFF	TGTGCCAGCAGCCAAGATCGGCTAGCGGGAGGGGTTGAGCAGTTCTTC
TRBD1	NA	TRBV2	13	TRBJ1-2	CASRTGGHYGYTF	TGTGCCAGCCGGACAGGGGGCCACTATGGCTACACCTTC
NA	NA	TRBV5-6	14	TRBJ1-1	CASRRTIGNTEAFF	TGTGCCAGCAGACGGACTATTGGGAACACTGAAGCTTTCTTT
NA	NA	TRBV28	13	TRBJ2-5	CAHGGRAKETQYF	TGTGCCCACGGCGGAAGGGCCAAAGAGACCCAGTACTTC
TRBD1	NA	TRBV6-7	14	TRBJ2-3	CASFYRGGTDTQYF	TGTGCCAGCTTTTACAGGGGAGGCACAGATACGCAGTATTTT
TRBD2	NA	TRBV9	16	TRBJ2-7	CASSVVMKRESYEQYF	TGTGCCAGCAGCGTAGTTATGAAGCGGGAGTCTTACGAGCAGTACTTC
NA	NA	TRBV30	11	TRBJ1-2	CAWSANYGYTF	TGTGCCTGGAGTGCCAACTATGGCTACACCTTC
NA	NA	TRBV19	14	TRBJ1-1	CASSIDADRTEAFF	TGTGCCAGTAGTATTGACGCGGACCGCACTGAAGCTTTCTTT
NA	NA	TRBV25-1	15	TRBJ2-1	CASGGTFNPSNEQFF	TGTGCCAGCGGGGGGACGTTCAATCCGAGCAATGAGCAGTTCTTC
TRBD1	NA	TRBV7-8	16	TRBJ2-2	CASSSQGQGYTGELFF	TGTGCCAGCAGCTCACAGGGACAGGGGTACACCGGGGAGCTGTTTTTT
NA	few	TRBV2	13	TRBJ2-7	CASSEETLHEQYF	TGTGCCAGCAGTGAAGAGACCCTCCACGAGCAGTACTTC
NA	NA	TRBV11-2	15	TRBJ2-7	CASSEPQENLYEQYF	TGTGCCAGCAGCGAACCACAGGAAAACCTCTACGAGCAGTACTTC
TRBD2	once	TRBV5-1	16	TRBJ2-6	CASSFGGGPGANVLTF	TGCGCCAGCAGCTTCGGGGGAGGGCCTGGGGCCAACGTCCTGACTTTC
NA	NA	TRBV2	14	TRBJ2-1	CASRENSYTNEQFF	TGTGCCAGTAGAGAGAATTCGTACACCAATGAGCAGTTCTTC
NA	NA	TRBV6-4	13	TRBJ1-1	CASSAKMNAEAFF	TGTGCCAGCAGTGCCAAAATGAACGCTGAAGCTTTCTTT
NA	NA	TRBV2	14	TRBJ2-7	CASSESVNGYEQYF	TGTGCCAGCAGTGAATCCGTGAACGGCTACGAGCAGTACTTC
TRBD1	NA	TRBV5-4	12	TRBJ1-2	CASSLDRGYYTF	TGTGCCAGCAGCCTTGACAGGGGATACTACACCTTC
NA	NA	TRBV11-2	16	TRBJ1-1	CASSLDTQGFGTEAFF	TGTGCCAGCAGCTTAGACACGCAGGGATTCGGCACTGAAGCTTTCTTT
TRBD1	NA	TRBV11-1	15	TRBJ2-7	CASSLFGTASYEQYF	TGTGCCAGCAGCTTATTCGGGACAGCCTCGTACGAGCAGTACTTC
NA	NA	TRBV5-1	15	TRBJ1-2	CASSLAGVPNYGYTF	TGCGCCAGCAGCCTGGCGGGGGTTCCAAACTATGGCTACACCTTC
NA	NA	TRBV7-2	12	TRBJ2-1	CASSFGYNEQFF	TGTGCCAGCAGCTTTGGGTACAATGAGCAGTTCTTC
TRBD1	NA	TRBV19	15	TRBJ1-2	CASSILDRGPYGYTF	TGTGCCAGTAGTATTTTGGACAGGGGGCCGTATGGCTACACCTTC